This T cell receptor beta chain came from a study of graft-versus-host responses after intestinal transplantation. Study-level information: Anti-thymocyte globulin was used for induction in all recipients, who then took tacrolimus and steroids for approximately 3 years. Whole-study results and caveats: Early declines in HvG clones that occurred post-transplant were associated with peak circulating GvH clone levels. Some GvH clones appeared in ileal mucosa or blood before recipient bone marrow.

Sequencing used immunoSEQ multiplex PCR; TCRdb keeps in-frame clones, though not all of them. The table includes about 8,000 clones, around 30% detected once. With 1 base removed from V and 1 base from J, the gap between germline ends came to 19 bases. CDR3 length: 19 amino acids. Per the germline V gene, CDR1 is SGHVS and CDR2 is FNYEAQ. Irradiated, violet-dye-labeled stimulators (approximately 200,000) were plated alongside approximately 200,000 CFSE-labeled responders. Post-reaction, proliferating CD3+CD4+ and CD3+CD8+ responders (CFSE-low) were sorted. The sequence derives from a human patient who received an intestinal transplant. The chain recombines TRBV7-6 with TRBJ2-2; D possibly corresponds to TRBD1 (5 bases). The sample here was alloreactive CD8+ T cells from a mixed lymphocyte reaction culture, taken before intestinal transplant. As to subset: CFSE-low proliferating T cells sorted from roughly six-day pre-transplant mixed lymphocyte reaction (GvH or HvG direction). The CDR3 region is CASSLEGVSLEMNTGELFF. The CDR3 DNA follows: TGTGCCAGCAGCTTAGAAGGGGTGTCTCTAGAAATGAACACCGGGGAGCTGTTTTTT.